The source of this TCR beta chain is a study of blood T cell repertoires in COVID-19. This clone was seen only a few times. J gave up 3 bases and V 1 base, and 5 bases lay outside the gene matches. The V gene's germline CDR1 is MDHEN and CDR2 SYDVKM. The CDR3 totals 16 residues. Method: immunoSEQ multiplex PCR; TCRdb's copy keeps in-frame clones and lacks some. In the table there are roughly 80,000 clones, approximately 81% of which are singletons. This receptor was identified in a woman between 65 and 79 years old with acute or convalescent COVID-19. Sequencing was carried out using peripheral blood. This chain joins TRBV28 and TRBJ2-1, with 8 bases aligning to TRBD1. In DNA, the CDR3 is TGTGCCAGCAGTTTATTGCCAGGGGGCTTCTACAATGAGCAGTTCTTC. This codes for CASSLLPGGFYNEQFF.